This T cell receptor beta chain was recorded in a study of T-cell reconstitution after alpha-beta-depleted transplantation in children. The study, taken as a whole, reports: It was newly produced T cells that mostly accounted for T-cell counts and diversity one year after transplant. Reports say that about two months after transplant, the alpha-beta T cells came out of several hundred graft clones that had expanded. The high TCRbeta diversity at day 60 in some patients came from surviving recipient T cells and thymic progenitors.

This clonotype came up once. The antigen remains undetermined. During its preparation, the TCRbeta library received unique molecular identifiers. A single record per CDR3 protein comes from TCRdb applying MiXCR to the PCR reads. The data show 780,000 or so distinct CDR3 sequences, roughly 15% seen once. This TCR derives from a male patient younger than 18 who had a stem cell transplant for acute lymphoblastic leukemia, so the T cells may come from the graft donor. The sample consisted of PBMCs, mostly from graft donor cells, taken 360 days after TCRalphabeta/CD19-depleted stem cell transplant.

CDR3 loop: CASSLGTSGNGVTDTQYF. In nucleotides, the CDR3 is TGTGCCAGCAGCTTAGGGACTAGCGGGAACGGAGTCACAGATACGCAGTATTTT. The rearrangement links TRBV11-1 to TRBJ2-3, with TRBD2 identical over 12 bases. Germline-derived CDR1 and CDR2 are SGHAT and FQDESV (reference sequence). Trimming removed 1 base from V and 2 bases from J; junction bases left unmatched: 7. This CDR3 spans 18 amino acids.